The T cell receptor beta chain described here comes from a study of sequential checkpoint blockade in melanoma. As for the study in general: Arm A got nivolumab then ipilimumab; arm B the reverse, 1:1. Twenty-two patients had matched tumor biopsies before treatment and at week 13 after nivolumab or ipilimumab alone. 75 to 95 pretreatment tumor DNA samples were TCRβ immunosequenced.

Germline V gene lookup returns CDR1 MGHRA and CDR2 YSYEKL. Trimming removed 0 bases from V and 10 bases from J, with 13 bases in between. This CDR3 has 14 residues. Remarks on this clone: Its antigen is unidentified.

Treatment described: randomized to nivolumab then ipilimumab (arm A) or the reverse (arm B). Study-wide points: Response in arm A was associated with pretreatment TIL clonality.

Assay: immunoSEQ multiplex PCR; the TCRdb copy retains only in-frame clones and omits some. The sample carries several thousand clones, 23% recorded once. J is TRBJ2-1 and V is TRBV4-1; no definite D call. The TCR was taken from a human donor with melanoma. Specimen: tumor tissue (inferred from file names), collected from a patient given nivolumab and ipilimumab in sequence. The DNA of the CDR3 is TGCGCCAGCAGCCAAGAAGACTTCGACCGGGAGCAGTTCTTC. It codes for CASSQEDFDREQFF.